This T cell receptor (beta chain) is from a study of T cell repertoires in cytomegalovirus infection. Study information: Public signatures in TCR beta pointed to CMV infection and matching HLA type.

Germline V gene data show CDR1 as KGHSH and CDR2 as LQKENI. Trimming cost V 2 bases and J 5 bases; bases outside gene matches: 14. The CDR3 runs to 17 residues. A word on this clonotype: The antigen remains undetermined.

Study findings and constraints: CMV carriers with the relevant HLA were identified by cumulative public TCR beta family frequency. What dominated the ex vivo response were HLA-C-restricted CMV-specific TCR beta clonotypes.

TCRdb ran MiXCR on the reads and lists one entry per CDR3 protein. This sample has about 920,000 distinct CDR3 sequences, with approximately 32% found just once. This chain connects TRBV18 to TRBJ2-7; 8 positions match TRBD1. The TCR was taken from a human donor in good health (CMV status not recorded). Some clones in this sample may be carry-over from other donors' samples. This specimen was cultured CD8+ T cells from PBMCs, taken from culture after CMV antigen stimulation. CDR3 in DNA: TGTGCCAGCTCACCAGTATCCTACAAGGACAGGGAGAACGAGCAGTACTTC. Translated, it gives CASSPVSYKDRENEQYF.